These 21 T cell receptor beta chains were all obtained from the same sample, sequenced in a study of Ad26.COV2.S vaccination and SARS-CoV-2 variants. Method: immunoSEQ multiplex PCR; TCRdb's copy keeps in-frame clones and lacks some. There are some 270,000 clones in the sample; around 88% occur only once, and less than 3.5% lies in the top ten. Sample treatment: roughly 19 received Ad26.COV2.S at low or high dose, single or two shots; 5 received placebo; per-sample allocation not given. Sampling was done on day 63 after the first vaccine or placebo injection. Source: peripheral blood, taken in a trial of Ad26.COV2.S vaccine versus placebo. The receptor set was obtained from a person aged 18-60 years who received the Ad26.COV2.S COVID-19 vaccine or a placebo.

The genes are TRBV5-8 and TRBJ2-5; no clear D. The germline gives CDR1 SGHTS, CDR2 YDEGEE. V lost 2 bases to trimming and J lost 1 base, with 6 bases between them. This CDR3 contains 13 residues. CDR3 amino acids: CASSFGSQETQYF. CDR3 coding DNA: TGTGCCAGCAGCTTTGGGTCCCAAGAGACCCAGTACTTC.

The chain is built from TRBV2 and TRBJ1-3; perhaps TRBD1 as D (5 bases). The V end lost 6 bases, the J end lost 0 bases, and 12 bases lay between the germline ends. CDR1 is SNHLY and CDR2 is FYNNEI in the germline V gene. This CDR3 comprises 15 residues. CDR3 region: CASRGEALSGNTIYF. The CDR3 bases are TGTGCCAGCAGAGGGGAGGCCCTCTCTGGAAACACCATATATTTT.

The J gene is TRBJ1-2, the V gene TRBV9; D is uncertain. V was trimmed by 0 bases and J by 10 bases, leaving 10 bases between them. The CDR3 extends over 12 amino acids. CDR1 SGDLS and CDR2 YYNGEE come from the germline V gene. The CDR3 region is CASSVGAGVYTF. As DNA, the CDR3 is TGTGCCAGCAGCGTAGGGGCCGGGGTCTACACCTTC.

The gene calls are TRBV7-2 and TRBJ1-6, with 11 bases aligning to TRBD1. Germline V gene data show CDR1 as SGHTA and CDR2 as FQGNSA. The length of the CDR3 is 14 residues. V shed 5 bases, J shed 12 bases, and the junction held 6 bases outside the gene matches. The CDR3 coding sequence is TGTGCCAGCAGCAAACGGGACAGGGGGGTACCCCTCCACTTT. Its protein is CASSKRDRGVPLHF.

The chain has TRBV6-5 and TRBJ1-3; no definite D call. The CDR3 runs 16 residues. V was cut by 0 bases and J by 0 bases, with 9 bases left in between. Germline V lookup: CDR1 MNHEY, CDR2 SVGAGI. The CDR3 here is CASSYSTASSGNTIYF. In DNA form, the CDR3 reads TGTGCCAGCAGTTACTCTACAGCTAGCTCTGGAAACACCATATATTTT.

This sequence joins TRBV27 and TRBJ2-7; no reliable D call. The CDR3 runs to 16 residues. Germline-derived CDR1 and CDR2 are MNHEY and SMNVEV (reference sequence). V dropped 6 bases and J dropped 3 bases, with 21 bases sitting between them. This CDR3 reads CASSTVSGVVLYEQYV. The CDR3 DNA reads as TGTGCCAGCAGCACCGTATCGGGTGTGGTCCTCTACGAGCAGTACGTC.

The genes are TRBV5-1 and TRBJ2-7; possibly TRBD2 for D (5 bases). The V end was cut by 7 bases, the J end by 5 bases, with 16 bases between. CDR3 length equals 13 residues. Germline values: CDR1 SGHRS, CDR2 YFSETQ. The CDR3 sequence is CASSTRGRHEQYF. Written as DNA, the CDR3 is TGCGCCAGCTCCACCCGGGGTCGCCACGAGCAGTACTTC.

The chain joins TRBV28 to TRBJ2-7; D might be TRBD1 (5 bases). This CDR3 comprises 12 residues. Germline lookup yields CDR1 MDHEN and CDR2 SYDVKM. V gave up 8 bases and J gave up 5 bases, with 13 bases separating them. The CDR3 DNA is TGTGCCAGCCAGGGAATGTTGAACGAGCAGTACGTC. Translating it yields CASQGMLNEQYV.

The chain uses TRBV5-4 and TRBJ2-5, with D perhaps matching TRBD2 (6 bases). Germline V lookup: CDR1 SGHNT, CDR2 YYREEE (reference sequence). The CDR3 totals 18 residues. Between the trimmed V and J ends, which lost 0 bases and 0 bases, there was a span of 18 bases. The CDR3 bases are TGTGCCAGCAGCTTGGGGGGGAGGAGCGTATCGTACCAAGAGACCCAGTACTTC. The encoded protein is CASSLGGRSVSYQETQYF.

The chain is built from TRBV12-3 or TRBV12-4 and TRBJ1-2, with D unclear. Trimming pared 6 bases from V and 2 bases from J, leaving 4 bases between. The CDR3 has 11 residues. DNA for the CDR3: TGTGCCAGCAGACGAAACTATGGCTACACCTTC. It encodes CASRRNYGYTF.

This clone appeared a few times. This chain uses TRBV4-2 with TRBJ1-1; a possible D gene is TRBD1 (5 bases). The germline gives CDR1 LGHNA, CDR2 YNFKEQ. CDR3 length: 14 residues. Trimming left V 1 base short and J 6 bases short, with 12 bases between. CDR3 DNA sequence: TGTGCCAGCAGCCAAGTTGCAGGGACCTCTGAAGCTTTCTTT. Residues: CASSQVAGTSEAFF.

The chain has TRBV6-2 or TRBV6-3 and TRBJ1-5; 10 bases are shared with TRBD1. This CDR3 spans 15 amino acids. V shed 6 bases and J 5 bases; nucleotides not matched to a gene: 7. From germline, CDR1 is MNHEY and CDR2 SVGEGT. The CDR3 loop is CASSSDRGPYQPQHF. Written as DNA, the CDR3 is TGTGCCAGCAGCTCAGACAGGGGGCCATATCAGCCCCAGCATTTT.

The J gene is TRBJ1-1, the V gene TRBV5-1; tentatively, D is TRBD1 (5 bases). V lost 7 bases and J lost 2, with 15 bases in between. Germline assignment: CDR1 SGHRS and CDR2 YFSETQ. The CDR3 length is 14 residues. CDR3 bases: TGCGCCAGCGGAGACAGCCTCTCCAACACTGAAGCTTTCTTT. It specifies CASGDSLSNTEAFF.

The chain combines TRBV6-5 with TRBJ2-5; D perhaps matches TRBD1 (6 bases). The CDR3 has 16 residues. Germline CDR1 MNHEY, CDR2 SVGAGI. V was pared by 2 bases and J by 5 bases, with 18 bases between. The CDR3 region is CASSYLRGNGGETQYF. As DNA, the CDR3 is TGTGCCAGCAGTTACCTGAGGGGGAATGGCGGGGAGACCCAGTACTTC.

The CDR3 DNA reads as TGTGCCAGCTCACGGGAGACAGTTAGCAATCAGCCCCAGCATTTT. Translated, it gives CASSRETVSNQPQHF. The chain carries TRBV18 and TRBJ1-5; possible D gene TRBD1, 5 bases. The CDR3 contains 15 residues. With 4 bases removed from V and 0 bases from J, the gap between germline ends came to 10 bases. Germline CDR1 reads KGHSH; CDR2 reads LQKENI.

This clone has just a few counts. This chain's CDR3 is CASSRAGEEPDTQYF. The DNA for the CDR3 is TGTGCCAGCAGCCGAGCGGGAGAGGAACCAGATACGCAGTATTTT. The chain combines TRBV7-9 with TRBJ2-3; 8 nucleotides agree with TRBD2. This CDR3 is built from 15 residues. Trimming took 5 bases from V and 4 from J; bases not matched to a gene: 8. CDR1 SEHNR and CDR2 FQNEAQ come from the germline V gene (reference sequence).

This clone was found once. The J gene is TRBJ1-5, the V gene TRBV4-1; the D gene is possibly TRBD1 (6 bases). The germline V gene encodes CDR1 MGHRA and CDR2 YSYEKL. V was shortened by 0 bases and J by 3 bases, with 9 bases between the two germline ends. The CDR3 is 15 amino acids. Written as DNA, the CDR3 is TGCGCCAGCAGCCAAGATGGACAGTACAATCAGCCCCAGCATTTT. It codes for CASSQDGQYNQPQHF.

In DNA form, the CDR3 reads TGTGCCAGCAGCTTATTTGGGGGGCAGTACAATGAGCAGTTCTTC. This gives the protein CASSLFGGQYNEQFF. The V gene is TRBV7-9, the J gene TRBJ2-1; D is tentatively TRBD1 or TRBD2 (6 bases each). The CDR3 is 15 residues long. CDR1 is SEHNR, CDR2 FQNEAQ, per germline (reference sequence). V was cut by 2 bases and J by 4 bases, with 12 bases left in between. The variable domain in full, with the rest retrieved from reference TRBV7-9 and TRBJ2-1, is DTGVSQNPRHKITKRGQNVTFRCDPISEHNRLYWYRQTLGQGPEFLTYFQNEAQLEKSRLLSDRFSAERPKGSFSTLEIQRTEQGDSAMYLCASSLFGGQYNEQFFGPGTRLTVL.

This clone is a singleton in its sample. The chain has TRBV4-1 and TRBJ2-7; the D is unclear. V dropped 0 bases and J dropped 2 bases, with 8 bases sitting between them. This CDR3 contains 14 residues. Germline-derived CDR1 and CDR2 are MGHRA and YSYEKL. CDR3 sequence reads: CASSQDPTAYEQYF. The CDR3 DNA reads as TGCGCCAGCAGCCAAGATCCTACGGCCTACGAGCAGTACTTC.

The chain has TRBV7-9 and TRBJ2-1; possible D gene TRBD2, 6 bases. V was shortened by 5 bases and J by 4 bases, with 15 bases between the two germline ends. CDR1 and CDR2 from the germline V gene are SEHNR and FQNEAQ (reference sequence). The CDR3 is 15 amino acids. In DNA, the CDR3 is TGTGCCAGCAGCCCATCCGGGACTGGTTACAATGAGCAGTTCTTC. Its protein product is CASSPSGTGYNEQFF.

The chain links TRBV25-1 to TRBJ2-1; D uncertain. Germline V CDR1 and CDR2: MGHDK, SYGVNS. Trimming removed 8 bases from V and 15 bases from J, with 8 bases in between. The CDR3 loop spans 8 amino acids. CDR3 residues: CASPPGFF. CDR3 in DNA: TGTGCCAGCCCACCCGGGTTCTTC.